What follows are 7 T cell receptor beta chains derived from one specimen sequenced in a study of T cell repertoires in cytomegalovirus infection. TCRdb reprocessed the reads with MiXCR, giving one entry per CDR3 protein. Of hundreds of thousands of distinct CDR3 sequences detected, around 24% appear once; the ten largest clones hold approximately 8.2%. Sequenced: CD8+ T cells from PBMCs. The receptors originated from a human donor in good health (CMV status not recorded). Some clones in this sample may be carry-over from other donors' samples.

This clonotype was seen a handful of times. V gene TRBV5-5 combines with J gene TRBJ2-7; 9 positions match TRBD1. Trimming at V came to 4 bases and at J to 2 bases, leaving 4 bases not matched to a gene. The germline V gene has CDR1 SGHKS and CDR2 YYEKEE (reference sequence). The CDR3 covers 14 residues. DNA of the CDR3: TGTGCCAGCAGCACCGGACAGGGGCCCTACGAGCAGTACGTC. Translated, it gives CASSTGQGPYEQYV.

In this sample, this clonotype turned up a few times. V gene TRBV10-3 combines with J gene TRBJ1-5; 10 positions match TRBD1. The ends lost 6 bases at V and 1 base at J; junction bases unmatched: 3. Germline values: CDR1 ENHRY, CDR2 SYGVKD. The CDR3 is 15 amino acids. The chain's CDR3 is CAISVTGGSNQPQHF. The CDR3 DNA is TGTGCCATCAGCGTGACAGGGGGCAGCAATCAGCCCCAGCATTTT.

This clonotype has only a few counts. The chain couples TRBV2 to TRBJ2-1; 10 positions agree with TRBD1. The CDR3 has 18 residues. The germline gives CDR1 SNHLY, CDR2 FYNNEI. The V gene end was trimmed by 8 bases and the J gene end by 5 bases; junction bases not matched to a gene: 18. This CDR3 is CASFSGQGTKGAHNEQFF. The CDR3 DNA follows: TGTGCCAGCTTTTCGGGACAGGGGACCAAGGGGGCCCACAATGAGCAGTTCTTC.

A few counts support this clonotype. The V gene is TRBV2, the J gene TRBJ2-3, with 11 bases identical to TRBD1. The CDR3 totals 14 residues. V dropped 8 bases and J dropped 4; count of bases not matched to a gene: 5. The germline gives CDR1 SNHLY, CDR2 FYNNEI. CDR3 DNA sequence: TGTGCCAGCCTTGGGACAGGGGGGCCAGATACGCAGTATTTT. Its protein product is CASLGTGGPDTQYF.

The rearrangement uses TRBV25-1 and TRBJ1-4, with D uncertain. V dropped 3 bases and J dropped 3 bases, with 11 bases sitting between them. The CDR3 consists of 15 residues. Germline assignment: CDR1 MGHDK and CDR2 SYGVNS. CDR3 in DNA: TGTGCCAGCAGTGAGAACGCCAGAGCTAATGAAAAACTGTTTTTT. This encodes CASSENARANEKLFF.

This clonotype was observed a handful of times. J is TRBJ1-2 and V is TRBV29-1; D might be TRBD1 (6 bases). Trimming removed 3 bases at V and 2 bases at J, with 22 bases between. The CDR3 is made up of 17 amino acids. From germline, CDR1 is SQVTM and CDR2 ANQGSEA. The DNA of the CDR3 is TGCAGCGTTGACCAGGGAGACATCGGGGGGCGCAACTATGGCTACACCTTC. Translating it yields CSVDQGDIGGRNYGYTF.

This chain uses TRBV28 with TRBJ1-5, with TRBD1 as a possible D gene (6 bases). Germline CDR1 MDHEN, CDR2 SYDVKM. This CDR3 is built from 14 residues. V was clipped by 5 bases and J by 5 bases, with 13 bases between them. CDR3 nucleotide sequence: TGTGCCAGCAGTCAAAGGGGGGTATATCAGCCCCAGCATTTT. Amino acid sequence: CASSQRGVYQPQHF.